The 26 T cell receptor beta chains given below trace back to one sample, sequenced in a study of cytomegalovirus exposure and HLA in healthy donors. Use of 60 Vbeta and 13 Jbeta primers characterized the PCR. Assay used: immunoSEQ multiplex PCR; TCRdb lists only in-frame clones, some missing. The sample includes approximately 280,000 clones, roughly 89% of them seen just once. Sequencing was performed on PBMCs. All receptors derive from a woman aged 18-35 years in good health and CMV-seronegative.

The chain couples TRBV29-1 to TRBJ2-7; the match to TRBD2 covers 9 bases. V shed 4 bases and J 3 bases; nucleotides not matched to a gene: 1. This CDR3 has 12 residues. CDR1 is SQVTM and CDR2 is ANQGSEA in the germline V gene. The chain's CDR3 is CSVGRGGYEQYF. In DNA form, the CDR3 reads TGCAGCGTTGGGCGGGGGGGCTACGAGCAGTACTTC.

This chain links TRBV30 with TRBJ1-2, with a possible D match to TRBD1 (6 bases). This CDR3 is built from 12 residues. The V and J ends lost 3 bases and 7 bases respectively, with 12 bases between them. Germline CDR1 GTSNPN, CDR2 SVGIG (reference sequence). CDR3 coding DNA: TGTGCCTGGAGACAGGGCTTAGTTGGCTACACCTTC. Amino acid sequence: CAWRQGLVGYTF.

The chain uses TRBV27 and TRBJ1-1; TRBD1 is a possible D gene (5 bases). Trimming pared 2 bases from V and 3 bases from J, leaving 7 bases between. This CDR3 contains 13 residues. CDR1 is MNHEY and CDR2 is SMNVEV in the germline V gene (reference sequence). The CDR3: CASSLGGDTEAFF. The DNA for the CDR3 is TGTGCCAGCAGTTTAGGGGGGGACACTGAAGCTTTCTTT.

The genes are TRBV9 and TRBJ2-5; D gene uncertain. The CDR3 is 16 amino acids. Trimming cost V 3 bases and J 3 bases, with 18 bases left between them. The germline V gene has CDR1 SGDLS and CDR2 YYNGEE. Here the CDR3 DNA reads TGTGCCAGCAGCGCCTTTCCCGAGACAAGCAAAGAGACCCAGTACTTC. Translation: CASSAFPETSKETQYF.

CDR3 nucleotide sequence: TGTGCCAGTCTCCCGCATGGAGGATATGGCTACACCTTC. Encoded protein: CASLPHGGYGYTF. The chain combines TRBV19 with TRBJ1-2; no clear D gene. The germline V gene encodes CDR1 LNHDA and CDR2 SQIVND (reference sequence). Between the trimmed V and J ends, which lost 8 bases and 5 bases, there was a span of 15 bases. This CDR3 is built from 13 residues.

This clone was seen a single time. The chain is built from TRBV2 and TRBJ2-3; D remains ambiguous. This CDR3 region has 15 residues. Trimming left V 7 bases short and J 0 bases short, with 14 bases between. Looked up from germline, CDR1 is SNHLY and CDR2 is FYNNEI. The CDR3 region is CASNRVPTSTDTQYF. The DNA of the CDR3 is TGTGCCAGCAACCGGGTACCTACTAGCACAGATACGCAGTATTTT.

This sequence joins TRBV5-1 and TRBJ2-1, with D maybe TRBD2 (7 bases). Trimming shortened V by 4 bases and J by 9 bases, and 20 bases separated the two germline ends. The CDR3 length is 15 residues. Germline V lookup: CDR1 SGHRS, CDR2 YFSETQ. CDR3 coding DNA: TGCGCCAGCAGCCCCACAGGGAGGGGAAGGTTTGAGCAGTTCTTC. As protein: CASSPTGRGRFEQFF.

The chain carries TRBV6-5 and TRBJ2-5; D is unresolved. CDR3 length: 13 residues. The V gene lost 8 bases and the J gene lost 2 bases, with 12 bases spanning the gap. Germline V gene data show CDR1 as MNHEY and CDR2 as SVGAGI. The CDR3 spells CASAPTLQETQYF. The CDR3 nucleotides are TGTGCCAGCGCCCCAACTTTACAAGAGACCCAGTACTTC.

The CDR3 spells CASSSKLTSGDYTDTQYF. CDR3 bases: TGCGCCAGCAGCTCTAAATTAACTAGCGGGGATTACACAGATACGCAGTATTTT. The chain recombines TRBV5-1 with TRBJ2-3; 10 nucleotides agree with TRBD2. V dropped 3 bases and J dropped 2; count of bases not matched to a gene: 12. The germline CDR1 and CDR2 sequences are SGHRS and YFSETQ. The CDR3 consists of 18 residues.

This chain links TRBV11-2 with TRBJ2-1, with D possibly matching TRBD1 (6 bases). V was pared by 6 bases and J by 8 bases, with 11 bases between. The length of the CDR3 is 12 residues. CDR1 and CDR2 (germline): SGHAT, FQNNGV. The CDR3 protein is CASRRTGYEQFF. CDR3 coding DNA: TGTGCCAGCAGAAGAACAGGGTATGAGCAGTTCTTC.

The chain couples TRBV9 to TRBJ1-2; TRBD1 might be the D (6 bases). The CDR3 spans 14 residues. Trimming removed 3 bases from V and 2 bases from J, with 11 bases in between. Germline loops: CDR1 SGDLS, CDR2 YYNGEE. Here the CDR3 reads CASSGPTGNYGYTF. The CDR3 DNA follows: TGTGCCAGCAGCGGACCGACAGGAAACTATGGCTACACCTTC.

The rearrangement uses TRBV5-4 and TRBJ2-5, with TRBD2 matching 10 bases. The CDR3 extends over 15 amino acids. CDR1 is SGHNT and CDR2 is YYREEE in the germline V gene (reference sequence). V trimming: 1 base; J trimming: 2 bases; junction bases outside the gene matches: 2. DNA of the CDR3: TGTGCCAGCAGCTTGACTAGCGGGGTACAAGAGACCCAGTACTTC. It is translated as CASSLTSGVQETQYF.

This chain connects TRBV5-1 to TRBJ1-2; 9 bases are shared with TRBD1. This CDR3 has 16 residues. V trimming: 0 bases; J trimming: 4 bases; junction bases outside the gene matches: 7. Germline assignment: CDR1 SGHRS and CDR2 YFSETQ. The CDR3 sequence is CASSLDGTGSVYGYTF. In DNA form, the CDR3 reads TGCGCCAGCAGCTTGGATGGGACAGGGTCTGTCTATGGCTACACCTTC.

The chain links TRBV29-1 to TRBJ2-5; 9 bases are shared with TRBD1. The DNA matches TRBJ2-7 better at its end, which makes the J call doubtful. Per the germline V gene, CDR1 is SQVTM and CDR2 is ANQGSEA. The CDR3 covers 12 residues. The CDR3 DNA is TGCAGCGTTCGCGGACAGGGGAACGAGCAGTACTTC. This codes for CSVRGQGNEQYF.

CDR3 loop: CASRGQGGGFTEAFF. CDR3 DNA: TGTGCCAGCAGGGGACAGGGGGGCGGTTTCACTGAAGCTTTCTTT. The genes are TRBV28 and TRBJ1-1; TRBD1 matches 11 bases. The CDR3 covers 15 residues. The germline V gene encodes CDR1 MDHEN and CDR2 SYDVKM. V shed 6 bases, J shed 4 bases, and the junction held 7 bases outside the gene matches. Looking up the rest from reference TRBV28 and TRBJ1-1 gives the full variable domain: DVKVTQSSRYLVKRTGEKVFLECVQDMDHENMFWYRQDPGLGLRLIYFSYDVKMKEKGDIPEGYSVSREKKERFSLILESASTNQTSMYLCASRGQGGGFTEAFFGQGTRLTVV.

Remarks on this clone: The same CDR3 also results from other DNA sequences found in this sample. This chain connects TRBV19 to TRBJ2-3; D is ambiguous. V lost 1 base to trimming and J lost 5 bases, with 4 bases between them. The germline V gene has CDR1 LNHDA and CDR2 SQIVND (reference sequence). The CDR3 consists of 12 residues. The CDR3 protein is CASSIGGDTQYF. The DNA for the CDR3 is TGTGCCAGTAGTATAGGCGGAGATACGCAGTATTTT.

The chain carries TRBV7-9 and TRBJ2-1; 11 nucleotides match TRBD2. Trimming took 6 bases from V and 8 from J; bases not matched to a gene: 9. Germline CDR1 SEHNR, CDR2 FQNEAQ (reference sequence). The CDR3 loop spans 15 amino acids. This CDR3 is CASSHYSGGAHEQFF. Here the CDR3 DNA reads TGTGCCAGCAGTCACTATAGCGGGGGGGCCCATGAGCAGTTCTTC.

The chain employs TRBV29-1 and TRBJ2-7, with TRBD2 identical over 7 bases. Germline V gene data show CDR1 as SQVTM and CDR2 as ANQGSEA. The CDR3 covers 13 residues. V dropped 4 bases and J dropped 2; count of bases not matched to a gene: 5. In DNA form, the CDR3 reads TGCAGCGTTGGGGGGGGGATCACCTACGAGCAGTACTTC. Its translation: CSVGGGITYEQYF.

The rearrangement joins TRBV6-5 to TRBJ1-2; D is uncertain. V was pared by 2 bases and J by 1 base, with 8 bases between. CDR3 size: 14 residues. Germline assignment: CDR1 MNHEY and CDR2 SVGAGI. The CDR3: CASSYNRDNYGYTF. CDR3 nucleotides: TGTGCCAGCAGTTACAACAGAGATAACTATGGCTACACCTTC.

J is TRBJ2-5 and V is TRBV6-1, with D perhaps matching TRBD2 (5 bases). V lost 4 bases to trimming and J lost 5 bases, with 14 bases between them. Germline CDR1 reads MNHNS; CDR2 reads SASEGT. The length of the CDR3 is 14 residues. The CDR3 reads CASSGPGIRETQYF. CDR3 nucleotide sequence: TGTGCCAGCAGTGGTCCGGGAATTCGGGAGACCCAGTACTTC.

Here the CDR3 DNA reads TGTGCCAGCAGTGAGACTAGCGTAAGGACCGGGGAGCTGTTTTTT. Translation: CASSETSVRTGELFF. V is TRBV2 and J is TRBJ2-2; 8 positions match TRBD2. From germline, CDR1 is SNHLY and CDR2 FYNNEI. V dropped 3 bases and J dropped 5; count of bases not matched to a gene: 5. This CDR3 spans 15 amino acids.

The chain combines TRBV9 with TRBJ2-5, with 10 nucleotides matching TRBD2. The ends lost 1 base at V and 0 bases at J; junction bases unmatched: 9. Germline CDR1 is SGDLS and CDR2 is YYNGEE. This CDR3 region has 18 residues. The CDR3 DNA reads TGTGCCAGCAGCGTAACCGTTCTCGGACTAGCGGACCAAGAGACCCAGTACTTC. It translates to CASSVTVLGLADQETQYF.

The gene calls are TRBV2 and TRBJ2-5, with 11 bases matching TRBD1. From germline, CDR1 is SNHLY and CDR2 FYNNEI. This CDR3 is 15 amino acids long. Trimming cost V 4 bases and J 5 bases; bases outside gene matches: 6. The CDR3 bases are TGTGCCAGCAGTGCGGACGGACAGGGGGCGGAGACCCAGTACTTC. Amino acids: CASSADGQGAETQYF.

This chain uses TRBV30 with TRBJ2-5; TRBD2 matches at 14 bases. TRBJ2-7 explains the end of the DNA better; the J call may be wrong. CDR1 is GTSNPN, CDR2 SVGIG, per germline (reference sequence). The CDR3 runs to 17 residues. CDR3 nucleotide sequence: TGTGCCTGGAGCCCAGGACTAGCGGGGGGCCTCTCCTACGAGCAGTACTTC. Translation: CAWSPGLAGGLSYEQYF.

This clone was counted a single time. The J gene is TRBJ2-5, the V gene TRBV10-3, with 11 bases that match TRBD2. The germline gives CDR1 ENHRY, CDR2 SYGVKD. The CDR3 contains 15 residues. V dropped 8 bases and J dropped 0; count of bases not matched to a gene: 5. CDR3 in amino acids: CAISSGGLYQETQYF. CDR3 coding DNA: TGTGCCATCTCTAGCGGGGGGCTGTACCAAGAGACCCAGTACTTC.

This chain joins TRBV29-1 and TRBJ2-5; 8 bases are shared with TRBD1. The J call is doubtful: the DNA matches TRBJ2-7 better. The CDR3 has 14 residues. Germline CDR1 SQVTM, CDR2 ANQGSEA. The CDR3 DNA sequence: TGCAGCGTTTCCCCGCGGACAGGGACCTACGAGCAGTACTTC. Protein product: CSVSPRTGTYEQYF.